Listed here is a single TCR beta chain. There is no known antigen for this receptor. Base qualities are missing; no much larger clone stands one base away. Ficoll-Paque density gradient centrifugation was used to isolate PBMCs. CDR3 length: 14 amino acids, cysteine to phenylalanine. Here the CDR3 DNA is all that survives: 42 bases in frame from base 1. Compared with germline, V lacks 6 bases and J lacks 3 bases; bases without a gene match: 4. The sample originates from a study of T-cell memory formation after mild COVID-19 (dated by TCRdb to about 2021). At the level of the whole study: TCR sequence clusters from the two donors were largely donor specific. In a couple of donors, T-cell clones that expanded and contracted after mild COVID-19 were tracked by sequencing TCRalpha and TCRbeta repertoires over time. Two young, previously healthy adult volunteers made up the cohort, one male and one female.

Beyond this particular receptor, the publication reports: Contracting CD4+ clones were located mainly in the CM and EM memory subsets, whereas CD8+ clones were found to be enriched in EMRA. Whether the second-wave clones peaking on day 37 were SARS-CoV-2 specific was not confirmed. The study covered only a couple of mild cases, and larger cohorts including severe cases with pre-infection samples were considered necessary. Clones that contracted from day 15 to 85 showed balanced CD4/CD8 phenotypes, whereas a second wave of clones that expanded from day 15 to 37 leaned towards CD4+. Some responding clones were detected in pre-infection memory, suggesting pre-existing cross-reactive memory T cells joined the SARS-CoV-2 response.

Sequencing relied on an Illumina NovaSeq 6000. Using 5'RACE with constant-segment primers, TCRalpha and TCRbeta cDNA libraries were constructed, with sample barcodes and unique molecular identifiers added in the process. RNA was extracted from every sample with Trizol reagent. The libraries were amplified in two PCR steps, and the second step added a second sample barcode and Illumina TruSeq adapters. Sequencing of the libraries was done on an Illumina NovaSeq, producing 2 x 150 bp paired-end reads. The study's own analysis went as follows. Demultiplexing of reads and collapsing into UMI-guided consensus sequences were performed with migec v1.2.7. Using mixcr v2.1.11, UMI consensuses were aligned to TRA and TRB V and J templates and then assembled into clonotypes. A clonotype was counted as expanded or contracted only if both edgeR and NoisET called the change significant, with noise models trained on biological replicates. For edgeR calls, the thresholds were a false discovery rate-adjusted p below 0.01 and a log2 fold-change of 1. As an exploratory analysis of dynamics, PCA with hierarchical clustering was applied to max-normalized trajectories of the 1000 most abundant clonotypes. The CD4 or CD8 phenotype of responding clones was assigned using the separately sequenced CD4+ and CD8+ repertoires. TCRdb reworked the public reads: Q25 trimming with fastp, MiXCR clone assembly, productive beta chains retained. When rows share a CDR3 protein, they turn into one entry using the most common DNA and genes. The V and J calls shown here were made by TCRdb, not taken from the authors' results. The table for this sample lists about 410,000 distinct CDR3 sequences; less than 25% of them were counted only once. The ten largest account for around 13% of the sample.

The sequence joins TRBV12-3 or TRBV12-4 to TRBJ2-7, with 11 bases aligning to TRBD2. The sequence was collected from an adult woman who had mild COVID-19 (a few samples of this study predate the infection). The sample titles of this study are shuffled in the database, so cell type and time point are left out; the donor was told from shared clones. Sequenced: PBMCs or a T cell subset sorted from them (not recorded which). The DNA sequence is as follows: TGTGCCAGCAGGCTAGCGGGAGGAGACTACGAGCAGTACTTC. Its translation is CASRLAGGDYEQYF.